Presented here are 22 T cell receptor beta chains from one specimen sequenced in a study of early T cells in non-severe SARS-CoV-2 infection. TCRdb re-derived calls from the 5' RACE reads in MiXCR, one entry per CDR3 protein. The sample contains about 25,000 distinct CDR3 sequences, roughly 6% of which appear only once. Input material: whole blood. These receptors all come from an adult who was a healthcare worker with PCR-confirmed SARS-CoV-2 infection or an uninfected control (not recorded which).

This clonotype showed up many times. The chain recombines TRBV11-2 with TRBJ2-1, with D unclear. V lost 5 bases and J 13 bases, leaving 12 bases between the germline ends. The germline V gene encodes CDR1 SGHAT and CDR2 FQNNGV. The CDR3 spans 11 residues. This CDR3 is CASSAKADQFF. Here the CDR3 DNA reads TGTGCCAGCAGCGCGAAGGCGGATCAGTTCTTC.

This clonotype was found a few times. This sequence joins TRBV6-1 and TRBJ2-3, with D unclear. Trimming took 5 bases from V and 6 from J, leaving 18 bases between them. CDR3 size: 15 residues. Germline CDR1 and CDR2: MNHNS and SASEGT. CDR3 sequence (DNA): TGTGCCAGCAGTCCCGCTAATTCTAAGAGTGATACGCAGTATTTT. It translates to CASSPANSKSDTQYF.

This clonotype was counted ten times or more. The chain is built from TRBV11-2 and TRBJ2-3; TRBD1 agrees at 9 bases. Germline assignment: CDR1 SGHAT and CDR2 FQNNGV. The CDR3 covers 14 residues. V was clipped by 2 bases and J by 4 bases; unmatched bases: 1. The CDR3 spells CASSLRDRADTQYF. CDR3 DNA sequence: TGTGCCAGCAGCTTAAGGGACAGGGCAGATACGCAGTATTTT. Filled out from reference TRBV11-2 and TRBJ2-3, the complete variable domain reads EAGVAQSPRYKIIEKRQSVAFWCNPISGHATLYWYQQILGQGPKLLIQFQNNGVVDDSQLPKDRFSAERLKGVDSTLKIQPAKLEDSAVYLCASSLRDRADTQYFGPGTRLTVL.

This clonotype was detected only a few times. V usage is TRBV7-6 and J usage is TRBJ2-2; no firm D call. The CDR3 runs to 12 residues. Germline V CDR1 and CDR2: SGHVS, FNYEAQ. V was pared by 5 bases and J by 3 bases, with 4 bases between. CDR3: CASSGYTGELFF. The CDR3 bases are TGTGCCAGCAGCGGCTACACCGGGGAGCTGTTTTTT.

This clonotype showed up many times. V usage is TRBV7-2 and J usage is TRBJ2-1, with TRBD2 matching 10 bases. Germline CDR1 SGHTA, CDR2 FQGNSA. V shed 3 bases, J shed 8 bases, and the junction held 13 bases outside the gene matches. The CDR3 contains 17 residues. The CDR3: CASSLRPSGGGFDEQFF. The CDR3 region has the DNA TGTGCCAGCAGCTTGAGGCCTAGCGGGGGAGGGTTCGATGAGCAGTTCTTC. Filled out from reference TRBV7-2 and TRBJ2-1, the complete variable domain reads GAGVSQSPSNKVTEKGKDVELRCDPISGHTALYWYRQSLGQGLEFLIYFQGNSAPDKSGLPSDRFSAERTGGSVSTLTIQRTQQEDSAVYLCASSLRPSGGGFDEQFFGPGTRLTVL.

This clonotype was observed at least ten times. The chain carries TRBV5-1 and TRBJ2-5, with D uncertain. The CDR3 runs 15 residues. V was clipped by 1 base and J by 5 bases, with 15 bases between them. The germline gives CDR1 SGHRS, CDR2 YFSETQ. CDR3 in DNA: TGCGCCAGCAGCTTGTATCCGGGCCAGCAGGAGACCCAGTACTTC. Its translation: CASSLYPGQQETQYF. The entire variable domain, with the rest obtained from reference TRBV5-1 and TRBJ2-5, is as follows: KAGVTQTPRYLIKTRGQQVTLSCSPISGHRSVSWYQQTPGQGLQFLFEYFSETQRNKGNFPGRFSGRQFSNSRSEMNVSTLELGDSALYLCASSLYPGQQETQYFGPGTRLLVL.

Many counts were recorded for this clonotype. The chain links TRBV11-2 to TRBJ2-5, with unresolved D. CDR1 and CDR2 (germline): SGHAT, FQNNGV. The germline V and J ends were trimmed by 1 base and 5 bases, with 5 bases remaining between them. The CDR3 runs 12 residues. The DNA for the CDR3 is TGTGCCAGCAGCTTAGGCCGGGAGACCCAGTACTTC. Translation gives CASSLGRETQYF.

This clonotype was observed at least ten times. This chain connects TRBV29-1 to TRBJ1-1, with unresolved D. The length of the CDR3 is 13 residues. The germline V and J ends were trimmed by 5 bases and 0 bases, with 10 bases remaining between them. Germline V gene data show CDR1 as SQVTM and CDR2 as ANQGSEA. Written as DNA, the CDR3 is TGCAGCGTTAAGCCCGTGCTGAACACTGAAGCTTTCTTT. Its translation: CSVKPVLNTEAFF.

This clonotype is medium-sized. The chain joins TRBV11-2 to TRBJ2-7, with 9 bases fitting TRBD1. Trimming cost V 6 bases and J 5 bases; bases outside gene matches: 8. This CDR3 has 14 residues. Germline-derived CDR1 and CDR2 are SGHAT and FQNNGV. The CDR3 sequence is CASSWATGGNEQYF. CDR3 nucleotide sequence: TGTGCCAGCAGTTGGGCGACAGGGGGGAACGAGCAGTACTTC.

V gene TRBV5-1 combines with J gene TRBJ2-4, with D unresolved. The CDR3 sequence is 18 residues long. V was pared by 2 bases and J by 0 bases, with 18 bases between. The germline V gene encodes CDR1 SGHRS and CDR2 YFSETQ. The CDR3: CASSFGSGQDLAKNIQYF. CDR3 DNA sequence: TGCGCCAGCAGCTTTGGTAGTGGGCAGGATCTAGCCAAAAACATTCAGTACTTC.

V is TRBV20-1 and J is TRBJ1-4; unclear D gene. Germline V lookup: CDR1 DFQATT, CDR2 SNEGSKA (reference sequence). The CDR3 has 14 residues. Trimming cost V 1 base and J 3 bases, with 9 bases left between them. This CDR3 reads CSARVAASNEKLFF. CDR3 nucleotide sequence: TGCAGTGCTAGAGTAGCAGCATCTAATGAAAAACTGTTTTTT.

J is TRBJ1-2 and V is TRBV12-3 or TRBV12-4; 7 bases map to TRBD1. The CDR3 covers 14 residues. The junction had 7 bases not matched to a gene; V was cut back by 6 bases and J by 3 bases. The CDR3 is CASSNRGRYYGYTF. CDR3 in DNA: TGTGCCAGCAGCAACAGGGGAAGGTACTATGGCTACACCTTC.

The V call is TRBV20-1, the J call TRBJ2-5; D uncertain. V was cut by 0 bases and J by 0 bases, with 2 bases left in between. The germline CDR1 and CDR2 sequences are DFQATT and SNEGSKA (reference sequence). This CDR3 contains 12 residues. For the CDR3, the DNA is TGCAGTGCTAGAGAACACCAAGAGACCCAGTACTTC. Protein product: CSAREHQETQYF.

This clonotype was detected a few times. The CDR3 loop is CSASRESLAKNIQYF. DNA of the CDR3: TGCAGTGCCTCTAGGGAATCTTTAGCCAAAAACATTCAGTACTTC. The chain uses TRBV20-1 and TRBJ2-4; D remains unclear. The CDR3 has 15 amino acids. Germline V gene lookup returns CDR1 DFQATT and CDR2 SNEGSKA (reference sequence). Trimming shortened V by 6 bases and J by 0 bases, and 15 bases separated the two germline ends.

This clonotype was seen repeatedly, ten times or more. The junction departs from germline at one end; a sequencing error may be responsible. This sequence joins TRBV11-2 and TRBJ1-1; TRBD1 is a possible D gene (6 bases). This CDR3 is 15 amino acids long. Germline V gene sequence: CDR1 SGHAT, CDR2 FQNNGV. The CDR3 reads CASSSRQLTGHFSLF. CDR3 sequence (DNA): TGTGCCAGCAGCTCCCGCCAATTGACAGGACATTTTTCCCTATTT.

This clonotype was counted only a few times. V usage is TRBV11-2 and J usage is TRBJ2-5, with D unclear. Germline values: CDR1 SGHAT, CDR2 FQNNGV. Trimming left V 1 base short and J 7 bases short, with 4 bases between. The CDR3 covers 11 residues. Here the CDR3 reads CASSLVGTQYF. The CDR3 coding sequence is TGTGCCAGCAGCTTAGTTGGGACCCAGTACTTC.

The J gene is TRBJ2-3, the V gene TRBV29-1; unclear D gene. Germline V gives CDR1 SQVTM, CDR2 ANQGSEA. Trimming removed 6 bases from V and 4 bases from J, with 11 bases in between. The CDR3 spans 12 residues. The CDR3 DNA follows: TGCAGCGTAACTGACCGGGCAGATACGCAGTATTTT. Translation: CSVTDRADTQYF.

Only a few counts were recorded for this clonotype. CDR3 loop: CASSPTSGGSNEQFF. Here the CDR3 DNA reads TGCGCCAGCAGCCCGACTAGCGGGGGAAGCAATGAGCAGTTCTTC. The chain is built from TRBV4-1 and TRBJ2-1; TRBD2 matches at 12 bases. This CDR3 spans 15 amino acids. Germline V lookup: CDR1 MGHRA, CDR2 YSYEKL. Unmatched junction bases numbered 4, after V lost 4 bases and J lost 6 bases.

This clonotype was observed at least ten times. The chain has TRBV7-2 and TRBJ2-4; D is possibly TRBD1 (6 bases). This CDR3 has 13 amino acids. Trimming stripped 5 bases from V and 9 bases from J, with 14 bases between. Germline V gene lookup returns CDR1 SGHTA and CDR2 FQGNSA. CDR3 loop: CASSTTPGVIQYF. The DNA of the CDR3 is TGTGCCAGCAGCACGACTCCAGGGGTCATTCAGTACTTC.

This clonotype was counted at least ten times. The V call is TRBV11-2, the J call TRBJ1-6; 7 bases align to TRBD1. The germline V gene encodes CDR1 SGHAT and CDR2 FQNNGV. V shed 5 bases and J 0 bases; nucleotides not matched to a gene: 16. This CDR3 contains 20 residues. The CDR3 nucleotides are TGTGCCAGCAGCCGCTACACAGGGGTTCCCGCCAGCTCCTATAATTCACCCCTCCACTTT. Protein product: CASSRYTGVPASSYNSPLHF. The full variable domain, completed using reference TRBV11-2 and TRBJ1-6, is EAGVAQSPRYKIIEKRQSVAFWCNPISGHATLYWYQQILGQGPKLLIQFQNNGVVDDSQLPKDRFSAERLKGVDSTLKIQPAKLEDSAVYLCASSRYTGVPASSYNSPLHFGNGTRLTVT.

This clonotype was seen a handful of times. This chain joins TRBV5-1 and TRBJ2-1, with TRBD1 identical over 10 bases. V shed 1 base and J 8 bases; nucleotides not matched to a gene: 6. Germline V gives CDR1 SGHRS, CDR2 YFSETQ. The CDR3 has 15 residues. CDR3 DNA: TGCGCCAGCAGCTTGAGGGACAGGGGTGGCGATGAGCAGTTCTTC. It is translated as CASSLRDRGGDEQFF.

This clonotype showed up many times. This rearrangement joins TRBV3-1 to TRBJ1-2; TRBD1 might be the D (5 bases). The V and J ends lost 2 bases and 7 bases respectively, with 8 bases between them. There are 12 residues in the CDR3. CDR1 is LGHDT and CDR2 is YNNKEL in the germline V gene (reference sequence). CDR3 residues: CASSQTQGGYTF. The CDR3 nucleotides read TGTGCCAGCAGCCAAACGCAGGGTGGCTACACCTTC.